This TCR beta chain was profiled in a study of shared clonotypes between healthy human individuals. Study context: The composition of the donors was a couple of women and three men aged 18 to 49. Plates per donor: three CD4 naive, three CD4 memory, two CD8 naive, one CD8 memory.

As defined, naive CD8 cells were CD45RO-negative and positively selected for CCR7, with terminally differentiated effector memory CD45RA+ cells excluded. From germline, CDR1 is SQVTM and CDR2 ANQGSEA. CDR3 size: 12 residues. Trimming stripped 6 bases from V and 0 bases from J, with 9 bases between. Of note for this clone: Its antigen is not known.

This table comes from immunoSEQ multiplex PCR, and its TCRdb copy is limited to in-frame clones, with some not included. The profile shows some 800,000 clones, 80% to 95% of them singletons. The study's findings and limits: Depth was large, yet rarefaction showed that sorted-subset sequencing was incomplete. Sequencing depth was expected to influence donor clonotype sharing.

The receptor's source is a man aged 25 to 45 in good health. The sample consisted of naive CD8+ T cells sorted from blood. The chain recombines TRBV29-1 with TRBJ2-7, with D maybe TRBD1 (5 bases). CDR3 sequence: CSVQASSYEQYF. The CDR3 nucleotides read TGCAGCGTACAGGCCAGCTCCTACGAGCAGTACTTC.